A single sample is the source of the 3 T cell receptor beta chains below, sequenced in a study of PD-1 blockade in classical Hodgkin lymphoma. Libraries were prepared by immunoSEQ multiplex PCR; TCRdb keeps only in-frame clonotypes and omits some of them. The table shows more than 20,000 clones, with around 86% occurring only once. Relapse was seen in all patients after autologous stem cell transplantation, and brentuximab vedotin exposure was variable. This specimen consisted of peripheral blood mononuclear cells (PBMCs), obtained at baseline. The receptor source for this set is a human donor with classical Hodgkin lymphoma.

In this sample, this clone turned up once. V and J are TRBV5-1 and TRBJ2-2; D might be TRBD1 or TRBD2, each matching 6 bases. CDR1 is SGHRS and CDR2 is YFSETQ in the germline V gene. With 1 base removed from V and 1 base from J, the gap between germline ends came to 11 bases. The CDR3 extends over 16 amino acids. Here the CDR3 DNA reads TGCGCCAGCAGCTTGACCGGGGGACAGAACACCGGGGAGCTGTTTTTT. This encodes CASSLTGGQNTGELFF.

The V and J genes are TRBV5-6 and TRBJ2-7, with 8 bases fitting TRBD1. Trimming cost V 0 bases and J 1 base; bases outside gene matches: 3. The CDR3 loop spans 15 amino acids. Germline V lookup: CDR1 SGHDT, CDR2 YYEEEE. For the CDR3, the DNA is TGTGCCAGCAGCTTGGACAGGGGGAAATCCTACGAGCAGTACTTC. Its translation: CASSLDRGKSYEQYF.

This clone was detected only once. The chain employs TRBV5-1 and TRBJ2-3, with D possibly being TRBD1 or TRBD2 (6 bases each). The CDR3 is 14 amino acids. Germline assignment: CDR1 SGHRS and CDR2 YFSETQ. Trimming removed 1 base from V and 3 bases from J, with 9 bases in between. The CDR3 loop is CASSLWGATDTQYF. The CDR3 nucleotides are TGCGCCAGCAGCTTGTGGGGGGCAACAGATACGCAGTATTTT.